The rows below give T cell receptor beta chains drawn from one sample of a study of blood T cell repertoires in COVID-19. The repertoire was sequenced with immunoSEQ multiplex PCR; TCRdb's copy has only in-frame clones and lacks some. Seen here are tens of thousands of clones, less than 95% observed once, and the top ten hold around 5%. Sequencing used peripheral blood. The receptors here all came from a human donor in a cohort sampled during active COVID-19. The CDR3 runs from the conserved cysteine through the conserved F or W. Fields, in order: J gene, clone size, V gene, D gene, CDR3 protein, CDR3 DNA. D genes are given only for firm matches. A row's size may be missing; if present it is once, few, many or a size class.

TRBJ1-1	-	TRBV3-1/TRBV3-2	TRBD1	CASSQEQGRRNTEAFF	TGTGCCAGCAGCCAAGAACAGGGGCGGAGGAACACTGAAGCTTTCTTT
TRBJ2-1	once	TRBV18	TRBD2	CASSPLGTSGYNEQFF	TGTGCCAGCTCACCACTCGGGACTAGCGGCTACAATGAGCAGTTCTTC
TRBJ2-7	once	TRBV18	-	CASSRRKGGVEEQYF	TGTGCCAGCTCACGTCGGAAGGGAGGAGTGGAAGAGCAGTACTTC
TRBJ2-7	-	TRBV4-2	TRBD1	CASSPLWGTGDSYEQYF	TGTGCCAGCAGCCCTCTGTGGGGGACAGGAGACTCCTACGAGCAGTACTTC
TRBJ2-1	-	TRBV12-5	TRBD2	CASGLSGRAGDEQFF	TGTGCTAGTGGTTTAAGCGGGAGGGCGGGCGATGAGCAGTTCTTC
TRBJ2-7	-	TRBV5-4	-	CASSLGRDSSSYEQYF	TGTGCCAGCAGCTTGGGCCGGGACTCAAGCTCCTACGAGCAGTACTTC
TRBJ1-4	-	TRBV19	TRBD1	CASSPPQTGGAEKLFF	TGTGCCAGTAGTCCACCCCAAACAGGGGGCGCAGAAAAACTGTTTTTT
TRBJ2-7	once	TRBV11-2	TRBD2	CASSSTSGIYEQYF	TGTGCCAGCAGCTCGACTAGCGGGATTTACGAGCAGTACTTC
TRBJ1-4	-	TRBV25-1	-	CASVSWETNEKLFF	TGTGCCAGCGTCTCCTGGGAGACTAATGAAAAACTGTTTTTT
TRBJ2-1	-	TRBV29-1	TRBD1	CSVADRGLGNEQFF	TGCAGCGTTGCCGACAGGGGTTTGGGCAATGAGCAGTTCTTC
TRBJ2-7	-	TRBV6-2/TRBV6-3	TRBD2	CASSRGLAGHEQYF	TGTGCCAGCAGCCGAGGACTAGCGGGACACGAGCAGTACTTC
TRBJ1-2	-	TRBV7-9	-	CASRPSVQGSSGYTF	TGTGCCAGCAGACCCTCCGTACAGGGATCTTCTGGCTACACCTTC
TRBJ2-1	-	TRBV5-8	TRBD2	CASSLGLAGVLNEQFF	TGTGCCAGCAGCTTGGGACTAGCGGGAGTCCTAAATGAGCAGTTCTTC
TRBJ1-3	-	TRBV28	-	CASSISGTSSGNTIYF	TGTGCCAGCAGTATCTCCGGGACAAGCTCTGGAAACACCATATATTTT
TRBJ2-2	-	TRBV16	-	CASSQSGRTNTGELFF	TGTGCCAGCAGCCAATCGGGCAGGACGAACACCGGGGAGCTGTTTTTT
TRBJ2-7	-	TRBV6-6	-	CASAEGYEQYF	TGTGCCAGCGCTGAGGGCTACGAGCAGTACTTC
TRBJ1-3	-	TRBV29-1	-	CSVRQSSGNTIYF	TGCAGCGTGAGACAGTCCTCTGGAAACACCATATATTTT
TRBJ2-1	-	TRBV12-2	-	CASRPLDLAGGHYNEQFF	TGTGCAAGTCGCCCCCTCGACCTAGCGGGAGGGCATTACAATGAGCAGTTCTTC
TRBJ1-3	few	TRBV2	-	CASSPGNGNTIYF	TGTGCCAGCAGCCCCGGGAATGGAAACACCATATATTTT
TRBJ1-1	-	TRBV16	-	CASSRTDNPNTEAFF	TGTGCCAGCAGCCGTACGGACAATCCGAACACTGAAGCTTTCTTT
TRBJ2-7	-	TRBV5-1	TRBD2	CASSLSGGSYEQYF	TGCGCCAGCAGCTTGTCGGGAGGGTCCTACGAGCAGTACTTC
TRBJ1-1	-	TRBV4-1	-	CASSLRQLNTEAFF	TGCGCCAGCAGCCTCCGACAGTTGAACACTGAAGCTTTCTTT
TRBJ1-3	-	TRBV28	TRBD1	CASSLRGGAGNTIYF	TGTGCCAGCAGTTTACGAGGGGGCGCAGGAAACACCATATATTTT
TRBJ1-6	-	TRBV7-2	TRBD1	CASSTRQGYNSPLHF	TGTGCCAGCAGCACCCGACAGGGCTATAATTCACCCCTCCACTTT
TRBJ1-3	-	TRBV6-5	-	CASSYRGAGNTIYF	TGTGCCAGCAGTTACAGGGGTGCTGGAAACACCATATATTTT
TRBJ1-4	once	TRBV18	-	CASSPLTGGTTNEKLFF	TGTGCCAGCTCACCACTGACAGGAGGAACAACTAATGAAAAACTGTTTTTT